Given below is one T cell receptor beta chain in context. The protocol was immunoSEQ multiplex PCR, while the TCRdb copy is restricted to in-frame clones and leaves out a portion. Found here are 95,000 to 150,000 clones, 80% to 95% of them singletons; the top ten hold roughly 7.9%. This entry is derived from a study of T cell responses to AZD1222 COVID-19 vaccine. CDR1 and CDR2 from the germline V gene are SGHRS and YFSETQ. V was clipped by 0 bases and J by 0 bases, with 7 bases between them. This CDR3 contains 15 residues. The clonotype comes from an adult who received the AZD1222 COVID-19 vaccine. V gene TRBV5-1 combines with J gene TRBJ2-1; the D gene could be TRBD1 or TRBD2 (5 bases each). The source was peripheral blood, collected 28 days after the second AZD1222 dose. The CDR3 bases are TGCGCCAGCAGCTTGGCAGGGAGCTCCTACAATGAGCAGTTCTTC. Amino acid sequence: CASSLAGSSYNEQFF. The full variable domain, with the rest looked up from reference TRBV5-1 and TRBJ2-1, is KAGVTQTPRYLIKTRGQQVTLSCSPISGHRSVSWYQQTPGQGLQFLFEYFSETQRNKGNFPGRFSGRQFSNSRSEMNVSTLELGDSALYLCASSLAGSSYNEQFFGPGTRLTVL.